This T cell receptor beta chain was identified during a study of glioma-infiltrating T cells after dendritic cell vaccination. All glioblastoma patients lacked an isocitrate dehydrogenase mutation. Germline-derived CDR1 and CDR2 are MNHNS and SASEGT. Trimming took off 4 bases at V and 5 bases at J, with 20 bases between the two ends. The CDR3 has 16 residues. Input was around 2 ug genomic DNA, or all available if less. Primers: 60 V beta forward and 13 J beta reverse. Repertoires were generated with immunoSEQ multiplex PCR, while TCRdb's copy carries only in-frame clones and drops some. Counted here are some 100,000 clones, around 80% occurring once; the ten biggest clones make up 5.5% to 7%. Overall study results and limits: Survival was not directly related to TCR clonality in these patients.

As regards this clone: The antigen is unknown.

V is TRBV6-1 and J is TRBJ2-5; perhaps TRBD1 as D (5 bases). The sequence derives from a human donor with glioblastoma. The source was blood, collected before dendritic cell vaccination. The CDR3 sequence: CASSVRQSVFGETQYF. Written as DNA, the CDR3 is TGTGCCAGCAGTGTGCGACAGAGCGTTTTTGGGGAGACCCAGTACTTC.